Here is one TCR beta chain with its context. Its antigen is undetermined. The data derive from a study of response to subunit inactivated influenza vaccine. TCRdb called the RT-PCR reads again in MiXCR, with one record for every CDR3 protein. Of approximately 570,000 distinct CDR3 sequences in the sample, approximately 7.6% were seen once. Study results and caveats: Authors suggested that a seasonal influenza vaccination recruits few new T cells each time.

CDR1 LGHDT and CDR2 YNNKEL come from the germline V gene (reference sequence). The CDR3 runs 17 residues. V lost 1 base to trimming and J lost 0 bases; unmatched junction nucleotides: 5. This clonotype originated in a man aged 45 to 75 who received an inactivated influenza vaccine. The chain couples TRBV3-1 to TRBJ2-1, with 8 bases that match TRBD2. The sequenced sample was PBMCs from blood, obtained around 2 years after vaccination. The DNA for the CDR3 is TGTGCCAGCAGCCAAGCGGCGCTAGCGGGCTCCTACAATGAGCAGTTCTTC. Translating it yields CASSQAALAGSYNEQFF.